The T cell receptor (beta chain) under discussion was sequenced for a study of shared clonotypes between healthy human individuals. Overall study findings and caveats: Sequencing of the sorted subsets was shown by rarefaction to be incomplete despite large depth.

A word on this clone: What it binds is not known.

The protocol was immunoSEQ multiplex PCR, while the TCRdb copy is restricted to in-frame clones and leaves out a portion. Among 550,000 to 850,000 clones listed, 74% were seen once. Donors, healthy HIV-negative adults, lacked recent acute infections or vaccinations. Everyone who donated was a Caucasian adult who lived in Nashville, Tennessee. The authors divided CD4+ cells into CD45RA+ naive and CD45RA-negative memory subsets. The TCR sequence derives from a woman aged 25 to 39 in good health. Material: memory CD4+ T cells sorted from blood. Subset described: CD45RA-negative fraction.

The CDR3 is CASTFRSSYNEQFF. The CDR3 DNA reads TGTGCCAGCACCTTCAGGAGCTCCTACAATGAGCAGTTCTTC. The chain couples TRBV11-2 to TRBJ2-1; D remains ambiguous. Per germline, CDR1 SGHAT and CDR2 FQNNGV. The CDR3 covers 14 residues. Trimming pared 7 bases from V and 0 bases from J, leaving 10 bases between.